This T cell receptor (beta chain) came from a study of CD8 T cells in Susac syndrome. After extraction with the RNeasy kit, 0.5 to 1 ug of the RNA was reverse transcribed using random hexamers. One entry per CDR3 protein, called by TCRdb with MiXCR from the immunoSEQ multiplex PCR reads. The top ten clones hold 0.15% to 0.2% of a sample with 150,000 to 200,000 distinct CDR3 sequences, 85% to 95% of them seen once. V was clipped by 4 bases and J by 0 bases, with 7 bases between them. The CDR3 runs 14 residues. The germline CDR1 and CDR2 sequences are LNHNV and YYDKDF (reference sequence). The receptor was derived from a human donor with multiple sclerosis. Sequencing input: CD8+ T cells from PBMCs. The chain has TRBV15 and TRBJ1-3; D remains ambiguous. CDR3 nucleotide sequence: TGTGCCACCAGCAACGAACTCTCTGGAAACACCATATATTTT. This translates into CATSNELSGNTIYF.